These T cell receptor beta chains were read from a single sample in a study of response to subunit inactivated influenza vaccine. TCRdb processed the RT-PCR reads anew with MiXCR; each CDR3 protein has one entry. The sample contains about 610,000 distinct CDR3 sequences, 13% to 15% of which appear only once. Specimen: PBMCs from blood, collected roughly 13 days after vaccination. Receptors were obtained from a man aged 50 to 59 who received an inactivated influenza vaccine. Each CDR3 is given with its conserved first and last residue. The D gene is left open where the match is weak. A clone size is listed for some rows: how often the clone was seen (once, few, many), or a class if it is expanded.

D gene	J gene	V gene	clone size	CDR3 DNA	CDR3 protein
.	TRBJ2-1	TRBV28	.	TGTGCCAGCAGGTCCCTTACAGGGATCAATCCGTTCTTC	CASRSLTGINPFF
.	TRBJ2-5	TRBV7-2	.	TGTGCCAGCAGCTTAGCGGTCCTATCAGAGACCCAGTACTTC	CASSLAVLSETQYF
TRBD2	TRBJ2-1	TRBV24-1	.	TGTGCCACGAGAGCGGGAGGGCCGGACAATGAGCAGTTCTTC	CATRAGGPDNEQFF
TRBD2	TRBJ2-1	TRBV11-2	few	TGTGCCAGCAGCTTCAACTTAGCGGGAGACGATGAGCAGTTCTTC	CASSFNLAGDDEQFF
.	TRBJ2-2	TRBV19	few	TGTGCCAGTAACCGGGTACCGAACACCGGGGAGCTGTTTTTT	CASNRVPNTGELFF
TRBD2	TRBJ2-5	TRBV5-6	few	TGTGCCAGCAGCTTGCCGACTAGCGGAAGACGGGAGACCCAGTACTTC	CASSLPTSGRRETQYF
TRBD2	TRBJ2-7	TRBV28	few	TGTGCCAGCAGTTACTCCGGATCTACTAGCGGGGGGAGCTCCTACGAGCAGTACTTC	CASSYSGSTSGGSSYEQYF
TRBD1	TRBJ1-2	TRBV7-6	.	TGTGCCAGCAGCTTGGGACAGGGAGCTTTTGGCTATGGCTACACCTTC	CASSLGQGAFGYGYTF
TRBD1	TRBJ2-2	TRBV5-1	few	TGCGCCAGCAGCTTGGGACAGGGCGATAACGGGGAGCTGTTTTTT	CASSLGQGDNGELFF
TRBD2	TRBJ2-7	TRBV7-2	.	TGTGCCAGCAGCCAAGGAGGGCTAGCGGGAGTCTACGAGCAGTACTTC	CASSQGGLAGVYEQYF
.	TRBJ1-5	TRBV20-1	many	TGCAGTGCTAGTAAAACAGGGCTCACCAATCAGCCCCAGCATTTT	CSASKTGLTNQPQHF
.	TRBJ1-5	TRBV7-2	few	TGTGCCAGCAGCTTGGGGGGCAGGGCGCAGCCCCAGCATTTT	CASSLGGRAQPQHF
TRBD1	TRBJ2-7	TRBV7-2	.	TGTGCCAGCAGCCCTGGGCCGGGACAGGAGACCTACGAGCAGTACTTC	CASSPGPGQETYEQYF
.	TRBJ1-2	TRBV5-1	.	TGCGCCAGCAGCTGGGGCGGTGGGGCGAACTATGGCTACACCTTC	CASSWGGGANYGYTF
.	TRBJ2-7	TRBV5-6	.	TGTGCCAGCAGCGTCCCGGGGTTCGAGCAGTACTTC	CASSVPGFEQYF
.	TRBJ2-1	TRBV14	once	TGTGCCAGCAGCCAAGATCTCGTGAGCTCCTACAATGAGCAGTTCTTC	CASSQDLVSSYNEQFF
TRBD1	TRBJ2-7	TRBV29-1	few	TGCAGCGTTGCGGGGGACAGGGGCCTCCTTTACGAGCAGTACTTC	CSVAGDRGLLYEQYF
TRBD2	TRBJ2-3	TRBV10-3	.	TGTGCCATCAGCCCCTTACTAGCGGGAGGGGAGGATACGCAGTATTTT	CAISPLLAGGEDTQYF
.	TRBJ2-2	TRBV7-2	many	TGCGCCAGCAGCTTGCTTGACACCGGGGAGCTGTTTTTT	CASSLLDTGELFF
.	TRBJ2-3	TRBV7-2	.	TGTGCCAGCAGCTTATTTGAAGACACAGATACGCAGTATTTT	CASSLFEDTDTQYF
.	TRBJ2-3	TRBV7-2	many	TGTGCCAGCAACTTGCAGGGCTCAGATACGCAGTATTTT	CASNLQGSDTQYF
.	TRBJ2-7	TRBV4-3	.	TGCGCCAGCAGCCAGGATGACAGCCCATTCTACGAGCAGTACTTC	CASSQDDSPFYEQYF
TRBD2	TRBJ2-1	TRBV5-6	.	TGTGCCAGCAGACCCGGCGAGCGGGGGATCAATGAGCAGTTCTTC	CASRPGERGINEQFF
TRBD1	TRBJ1-2	TRBV28	.	TGTGCCAGCAGTGCCCACACGACAGGGAGAAACTATGGCTACACCTTC	CASSAHTTGRNYGYTF
TRBD2	TRBJ2-3	TRBV20-1	few	TGCAGTGCTTATCTACCCGGACTAGCGGGCCGGTCTGGCACAGATACGCAGTATTTT	CSAYLPGLAGRSGTDTQYF
TRBD1	TRBJ2-2	TRBV24-1	few	TGTGCCACCAGTGATGGGGACAGGGCCAGTAACGGCGGGGAGCTGTTTTTT	CATSDGDRASNGGELFF
TRBD1	TRBJ2-7	TRBV28	few	TGTGCCAGCCGTTCGTTGGACAGGGACGAGCAGTACTTC	CASRSLDRDEQYF
.	TRBJ1-6	TRBV7-2	.	TGTGCCAGCAGCCCAGCAGGGTCTGGTCTTGTATCACCCCTCCACTTT	CASSPAGSGLVSPLHF
.	TRBJ2-6	TRBV30	.	TGTGCCTGGAAAGCAGGGGGGTCCTCTGGGGCCAACGTCCTGACTTTC	CAWKAGGSSGANVLTF
.	TRBJ2-7	TRBV6-2/TRBV6-3	few	TGTGCCAGCAGCTATCCGCGGGACACCTACGAGCAGTACTTC	CASSYPRDTYEQYF
.	TRBJ1-5	TRBV6-2/TRBV6-3	.	TGTGCCAGCAGTTATATGGGGGGCAATCAGCCCCAGCATTTT	CASSYMGGNQPQHF
.	TRBJ2-2	TRBV29-1	few	TGCAGCCTCCCTCCGTCCGCTACCGGGGAGCTGTTTTTT	CSLPPSATGELFF
TRBD1	TRBJ2-7	TRBV5-1	many	TGCGCCAGCAGCAAGGGACAGGACTACGAGCAGTACTTC	CASSKGQDYEQYF
TRBD2	TRBJ2-1	TRBV11-3	.	TGTGCCAGCAGCTTAGGCGGACTAGCGGGGGGGCTTAATGAGCAGTTCTTC	CASSLGGLAGGLNEQFF
.	TRBJ2-5	TRBV5-1	many	TGTGCCAGCAGTTTAGCTAGTCAAGAGACCCAGTACTTC	CASSLASQETQYF
TRBD2	TRBJ2-5	TRBV10-3	few	TGTGCCATCAGTGAGTCGTATCTGACTAGCGTAGAGACCCAGTACTTC	CAISESYLTSVETQYF
TRBD2	TRBJ2-7	TRBV7-2	.	TGTGCCAGCAGCTTCACCTCGGGGGGATCACACGAGCAGTACTTC	CASSFTSGGSHEQYF
.	TRBJ2-1	TRBV6-2/TRBV6-3	few	TGTGCCAGCAAGACGACAGGGGAGGGGTGGCATGAGCAGTTCTTC	CASKTTGEGWHEQFF
.	TRBJ1-4	TRBV25-1	.	TGTGCCAGCAGTGAATACCCGACAGGATTAGGTGAAAAACTGTTTTTT	CASSEYPTGLGEKLFF
.	TRBJ2-3	TRBV12-3/TRBV12-4	.	TGTGCCAGCAGTTCCAGGACAACCAAAAGCACAGATACGCAGTATTTT	CASSSRTTKSTDTQYF
TRBD1	TRBJ2-3	TRBV6-1	.	TGTGCCGCGGGACAGGGCGTCTTAGATACGCAGTATTTT	CAAGQGVLDTQYF
.	TRBJ1-3	TRBV4-3	many	TGCGCCAGCAGGGCGACGCTACTCTCTGGAAACACCATATATTTT	CASRATLLSGNTIYF
.	TRBJ2-5	TRBV9	.	TGTGCCAGCAGCGCCCGGGTGGGGGAGACCCAGTACTTC	CASSARVGETQYF
TRBD1	TRBJ1-1	TRBV20-1	.	TGCAGTGCTCTTAGATCAGGGGGCATCGGGAACACTGAAGCTTTCTTT	CSALRSGGIGNTEAFF